This T cell receptor beta chain was sequenced for a study of blood T cell repertoires in COVID-19. Study summary: T cells, B-cell-depleted T cells, or PBMCs provided the cDNA or gDNA that served as material.

Per the authors' pipeline: Scientists estimated how many nucleated cells there were by amplifying reference gene primers. The repertoire was sequenced with immunoSEQ multiplex PCR; TCRdb's copy has only in-frame clones and lacks some. V, J and clone size reflect that table, while D and trimming were determined from the DNA. Here the sample spans more than 250,000 clones, 90% being singletons. A Seattle source enrolled patients during active infection and followed them longitudinally. This CDR3 has 15 amino acids. Germline loops: CDR1 SGHRS, CDR2 YFSETQ. Trimming pared 1 base from V and 1 base from J, leaving 11 bases between.

Input material: peripheral blood. The chain is built from TRBV5-1 and TRBJ1-2, with no clear D. This TCR was recovered from a woman between 50 and 59 years old with COVID-19, enrolled during active disease. The CDR3 spells CASSLNGGLNYGYTF. The CDR3 nucleotides read TGCGCCAGCAGCTTGAACGGCGGGCTTAACTATGGCTACACCTTC.